Following are 27 T cell receptor beta chains from one sample sequenced in a study of blood T cell repertoires in COVID-19. Libraries were prepared by immunoSEQ multiplex PCR; TCRdb keeps only in-frame clonotypes and omits some of them. The table lists around 68,000 clones, 80% to 90% of them singletons. The sequenced material came from peripheral blood. The receptors come from a man aged 45 to 65 with acute or convalescent COVID-19.

The gene calls are TRBV11-2 and TRBJ1-2; 7 positions agree with TRBD1. The ends lost 4 bases at V and 4 bases at J; junction bases unmatched: 9. The CDR3 is 15 residues long. Per germline, CDR1 SGHAT and CDR2 FQNNGV. CDR3 nucleotide sequence: TGTGCCAGCAGCTCGGGACAGAACAAAGTCTATGGCTACACCTTC. Protein: CASSSGQNKVYGYTF. The full variable domain, its missing parts supplied by reference TRBV11-2 and TRBJ1-2, is EAGVAQSPRYKIIEKRQSVAFWCNPISGHATLYWYQQILGQGPKLLIQFQNNGVVDDSQLPKDRFSAERLKGVDSTLKIQPAKLEDSAVYLCASSSGQNKVYGYTFGSGTRLTVV.

The chain joins TRBV7-3 to TRBJ2-7, with D unclear. CDR1 is SGHTA, CDR2 FQGTGA, per germline. Trimming stripped 6 bases from V and 4 bases from J, with 13 bases between. The CDR3 totals 13 residues. The CDR3 spells CASSRGRSYEQYF. In nucleotides, the CDR3 is TGTGCCAGCAGTAGAGGTCGGTCGTACGAGCAGTACTTC.

A few counts support this clone. The chain has TRBV19 and TRBJ1-2, with TRBD1 matching 10 bases. Trimming cost V 4 bases and J 4 bases; bases outside gene matches: 6. CDR1 LNHDA and CDR2 SQIVND come from the germline V gene (reference sequence). The CDR3 totals 15 residues. This CDR3 reads CASSSGQGGSYGYTF. CDR3 bases: TGTGCCAGTAGTAGCGGACAGGGGGGATCCTATGGCTACACCTTC.

This rearrangement joins TRBV5-1 to TRBJ1-1, with TRBD1 as a possible D gene (6 bases). Germline-derived CDR1 and CDR2 are SGHRS and YFSETQ. There are 15 residues in the CDR3. V was pared by 5 bases and J by 5 bases, with 19 bases between. The CDR3 spells CASRPTTGMATEAFF. The CDR3 region has the DNA TGCGCCAGCAGACCCACAACAGGGATGGCTACTGAAGCTTTCTTT.

J is TRBJ1-5 and V is TRBV19, with D tentatively TRBD1 (5 bases). The V gene lost 5 bases and the J gene lost 7 bases, with 18 bases spanning the gap. Germline CDR1 is LNHDA and CDR2 is SQIVND (reference sequence). This CDR3 contains 15 residues. The CDR3 bases are TGTGCCAGTAGTGATAGTGGGGCCCTGTGGCAGCCCCAGCATTTT. It is translated as CASSDSGALWQPQHF.

This clone was recorded a few times. Relative to the germline gene, one junction end is altered; a read error may explain this. This CDR3 is CASSSGRAEVETQYF. For the CDR3, the DNA is TGTGCCAGCAGTAGCGGGAGGGCTGAGGTGGAGACCCAGTACTTC. The chain combines TRBV19 with TRBJ2-5, with 11 positions matching TRBD2. CDR1 and CDR2 from the germline V gene are LNHDA and SQIVND (reference sequence). The CDR3 is made up of 15 amino acids.

The gene calls are TRBV5-1 and TRBJ2-1, with 11 nucleotides matching TRBD1. There are 13 residues in the CDR3. With V trimmed by 4 bases and J by 12 bases, 6 bases remained unmatched. The germline V gene encodes CDR1 SGHRS and CDR2 YFSETQ. Here the CDR3 reads CASSPGQGGRQFF. CDR3 nucleotides: TGCGCCAGCAGCCCGGGACAGGGGGGCCGGCAGTTCTTC. The full variable domain, rest sourced from reference TRBV5-1 and TRBJ2-1, is KAGVTQTPRYLIKTRGQQVTLSCSPISGHRSVSWYQQTPGQGLQFLFEYFSETQRNKGNFPGRFSGRQFSNSRSEMNVSTLELGDSALYLCASSPGQGGRQFFGPGTRLTVL.

This chain joins TRBV24-1 and TRBJ2-1; D is uncertain. The CDR3 spans 15 residues. V gave up 10 bases and J gave up 0 bases, with 15 bases separating them. Germline assignment: CDR1 KGHDR and CDR2 SFDVKD. CDR3 DNA sequence: TGTGCCACTCGAGCCGCGGAAGGCTCCTACAATGAGCAGTTCTTC. Translated: CATRAAEGSYNEQFF.

The J gene is TRBJ1-2, the V gene TRBV19; 9 nucleotides align to TRBD1. The CDR3 extends over 17 amino acids. V trimming: 5 bases; J trimming: 3 bases; junction bases outside the gene matches: 13. Germline V gene data show CDR1 as LNHDA and CDR2 as SQIVND (reference sequence). This CDR3 reads CASSPDRGFNTHYGYTF. CDR3 bases: TGTGCCAGTAGTCCTGACAGGGGGTTCAACACCCACTATGGCTACACCTTC.

J is TRBJ1-4 and V is TRBV11-2, with 7 bases identical to TRBD1. Germline CDR1 and CDR2: SGHAT and FQNNGV. J was trimmed by 0 bases and V by 1 base; bases with no gene match: 5. The CDR3 runs 17 residues. CDR3 residues: CASSLGTGTATNEKLFF. CDR3 coding DNA: TGTGCCAGCAGCTTAGGAACAGGGACAGCAACTAATGAAAAACTGTTTTTT.

The gene calls are TRBV3-1 (or the pseudogene TRBV3-2) and TRBJ2-1, with TRBD2 matching over 9 bases. Germline values: CDR1 LGHDT, CDR2 YNNKEL (reference sequence). The CDR3 consists of 16 residues. After removal of 3 bases from V and 4 bases from J, the junction contained 7 bases not matched to a gene. The CDR3 nucleotides are TGTGCCAGCAGCCACCTGCTAGCGGGACAATACAATGAGCAGTTCTTC. This gives the protein CASSHLLAGQYNEQFF.

Here the CDR3 reads CASSSGDGRGETQYF. In DNA, the CDR3 is TGTGCCAGCAGCTCCGGAGACGGGAGGGGGGAGACCCAGTACTTC. V is TRBV5-4 and J is TRBJ2-5, with TRBD2 matching 8 bases. The ends lost 3 bases at V and 5 bases at J; junction bases unmatched: 9. Germline V gene data show CDR1 as SGHNT and CDR2 as YYREEE (reference sequence). This CDR3 has 15 residues.

The genes are TRBV21-1 and TRBJ1-5. TRBV21-1 is designated a pseudogene. This CDR3 has 14 residues. CDR3 sequence reads: CASSKVTGEQPQHF. CDR3 DNA sequence: TGTGCCAGCAGCAAAGTCACCGGGGAGCAGCCCCAGCATTTT.

This clone was seen once. CDR3 loop: CASSLGTSKYEQFF. CDR3 sequence (DNA): TGTGCCAGCAGTTTGGGGACTAGTAAATATGAGCAGTTCTTC. The chain has TRBV28 and TRBJ2-1; 8 nucleotides align to TRBD2. The CDR3 totals 14 residues. In germline, CDR1 is MDHEN, CDR2 SYDVKM. V lost 3 bases to trimming and J lost 8 bases; unmatched junction nucleotides: 6.

The rearrangement joins TRBV25-1 to TRBJ1-3; 9 nucleotides match TRBD1. In germline, CDR1 is MGHDK, CDR2 SYGVNS. The CDR3 has 16 amino acids. Trimming cost V 4 bases and J 1 base; bases outside gene matches: 5. CDR3 region: CASSATGGWSGNTIYF. The CDR3 DNA follows: TGTGCCAGCAGTGCCACAGGGGGCTGGTCTGGAAACACCATATATTTT.

The rearrangement uses TRBV2 and TRBJ2-5; D may be TRBD1 (5 bases). This CDR3 has 15 amino acids. V was shortened by 0 bases and J by 5 bases, with 13 bases between the two germline ends. The germline CDR1 and CDR2 sequences are SNHLY and FYNNEI. In DNA form, the CDR3 reads TGTGCCAGCAGTGAAGCCAGGGATGTGAGGGAGACCCAGTACTTC. This encodes CASSEARDVRETQYF.

The chain couples TRBV7-9 to TRBJ1-2, with TRBD1 identical over 7 bases. CDR1 SEHNR and CDR2 FQNEAQ come from the germline V gene (reference sequence). J lost 5 bases, V lost 3 bases, and 3 bases had no gene match. The CDR3 loop spans 13 amino acids. This chain's CDR3 is CASSFDRVYGYTF. The CDR3 region has the DNA TGTGCCAGCAGCTTTGACAGGGTGTATGGCTACACCTTC.

The chain is built from TRBV27 and TRBJ2-5; tentatively, D is TRBD2 (6 bases). Looked up from germline, CDR1 is MNHEY and CDR2 is SMNVEV (reference sequence). V dropped 4 bases and J dropped 5 bases, with 17 bases sitting between them. CDR3 length: 15 amino acids. CDR3 sequence reads: CASSSRTTLQETQYF. The CDR3, as DNA: TGTGCCAGCAGTTCCCGGACTACCCTCCAGGAGACCCAGTACTTC.

This clone came up once. V is TRBV5-4 and J is TRBJ2-1; 9 bases are shared with TRBD2. This CDR3 is built from 14 residues. Germline trimming cut 6 bases from V and 8 bases from J; bases unmatched to any gene: 9. The V gene's germline CDR1 is SGHNT and CDR2 YYREEE (reference sequence). This chain's CDR3 is CASTQREVFDEQFF. The CDR3 bases are TGTGCCAGCACCCAGCGGGAGGTTTTCGATGAGCAGTTCTTC.

This chain joins TRBV7-2 and TRBJ1-1; weak D call: TRBD1 (5 bases). The CDR3 has 15 residues. From germline, CDR1 is SGHTA and CDR2 FQGNSA. Trimming removed 5 bases at V and 5 bases at J, with 18 bases between. CDR3 bases: TGTGCCAGCAGCGCCCGGCAGGGCATTTCAACTGAAGCTTTCTTT. Amino acids: CASSARQGISTEAFF.

The chain recombines TRBV7-9 with TRBJ2-2, with 11 bases lining up with TRBD2. Germline V gene data show CDR1 as SEHNR and CDR2 as FQNEAQ (reference sequence). The CDR3 consists of 16 residues. V lost 0 bases to trimming and J lost 7 bases; unmatched junction nucleotides: 4. For the CDR3, the DNA is TGTGCCAGCAGCTTAGCGGCTAGCGGGAGGAACGGGGAGCTGTTTTTT. Translated, it gives CASSLAASGRNGELFF.

The CDR3 DNA is TGTGCCAGCAGTGGACAGGGAATGGGCACCGGGGAGCTGTTTTTT. It is translated as CASSGQGMGTGELFF. This chain connects TRBV6-6 to TRBJ2-2, with 8 bases that match TRBD1. V shed 5 bases and J 4 bases; nucleotides not matched to a gene: 6. Germline-derived CDR1 and CDR2 are MNHNY and SVGAGI (reference sequence). The CDR3 runs to 15 residues.

The chain joins TRBV4-1 to TRBJ1-2; D remains unclear. Trimming pared 1 base from V and 1 base from J, leaving 10 bases between. The germline CDR1 and CDR2 sequences are MGHRA and YSYEKL. The CDR3 runs 15 residues. CDR3 sequence (DNA): TGCGCCAGCAGCCAAGTGGAAGCGGGTAACTATGGCTACACCTTC. As protein: CASSQVEAGNYGYTF.

J is TRBJ2-5 and V is TRBV9, with D unresolved. This CDR3 spans 13 amino acids. V shed 0 bases and J shed 3 bases, with 6 bases lying between them. The V gene's germline CDR1 is SGDLS and CDR2 YYNGEE. The CDR3: CASSVASEETQYF. DNA for the CDR3: TGTGCCAGCAGCGTAGCCAGCGAAGAGACCCAGTACTTC.

This rearrangement joins TRBV2 to TRBJ2-5; 9 positions agree with TRBD2. This CDR3 is 14 amino acids long. In germline, CDR1 is SNHLY, CDR2 FYNNEI. With 4 bases clipped from V and 5 bases from J, the junction kept 5 bases outside the gene matches. The CDR3 region has the DNA TGTGCCAGCAGTGGGCGAGCGGGAGGTGAGACCCAGTACTTC. Translation: CASSGRAGGETQYF.

This chain links TRBV27 with TRBJ1-1; 10 positions match TRBD1. The trim removed 3 bases at V and 9 bases at J, leaving 22 bases unmatched. From germline, CDR1 is MNHEY and CDR2 SMNVEV (reference sequence). This CDR3 is 19 amino acids long. DNA for the CDR3: TGTGCCAGCAGTTTTCGGCCCGGGGACAGGGGTTCGGCTGCGGGTCAAGCTTTCTTT. It encodes CASSFRPGDRGSAAGQAFF.

J is TRBJ1-5 and V is TRBV20-1; 9 bases are a match to TRBD1. The CDR3 runs 16 residues. V gave up 4 bases and J gave up 3 bases; unmatched junction bases: 10. CDR1 and CDR2 (germline): DFQATT, SNEGSKA (reference sequence). The CDR3 coding sequence is TGCAGTGCTATTGACAGGGGGATTCGGAACAATCAGCCCCAGCATTTT. This sequence encodes CSAIDRGIRNNQPQHF.